The source of this T cell receptor (beta chain) is a study of blood T cells in healthy people across ages. Study-level findings and limits: PBMCs went unsorted, and a conclusive naive versus antigen-experienced comparison was therefore prevented.

Using a J-beta primer mix together with a sample-barcoded 5' primer, a second PCR was run for roughly 7 to 12 cycles. TCRdb re-analysed the 5' RACE reads in MiXCR, keeping a single row per CDR3 protein. The sample gives over 600,000 distinct CDR3 sequences, more than 50% of which show up once; roughly 26% is in the top ten. A remark on this clonotype: The antigen is undetermined.

Germline V gene sequence: CDR1 SGHRS, CDR2 YFSETQ. CDR3 size: 14 residues. Trimming removed 1 base at V and 5 bases at J, with 9 bases between. This receptor was identified in a man aged 35 to 55 in good health. The sequenced material came from blood. V gene TRBV5-1 combines with J gene TRBJ2-2; D is unclear. The CDR3 protein is CASSLSLETGELFF. The CDR3 DNA sequence: TGCGCCAGCAGCTTGAGTCTCGAAACCGGGGAGCTGTTTTTT.